Sequencing of this T cell receptor (beta chain) was carried out in a study of blood T cell repertoires in COVID-19. With V trimmed by 2 bases and J by 7 bases, 17 bases remained unmatched. Germline V gene sequence: CDR1 SGDLS, CDR2 YYNGEE. The CDR3 sequence is 18 residues long. Clones were sequenced by immunoSEQ multiplex PCR, and TCRdb holds only the in-frame ones, with some missing. The sample records around 40,000 clones, approximately 90% being singletons. The V call is TRBV9, the J call TRBJ2-7; 11 bases agree with TRBD2. The sequence was collected from a human donor in a cohort sampled during active COVID-19. The sequenced sample consisted of peripheral blood. This chain's CDR3 is CASSVSIGETSGSQEQYF. Here the CDR3 DNA reads TGTGCCAGCAGCGTCTCGATCGGAGAAACTAGCGGGAGTCAGGAGCAGTACTTC.